This TCR beta chain was found in a study of T cells in Graves' hyperthyroidism and ophthalmopathy (dated by TCRdb to about 2019). Context from the whole study: Peripheral blood was collected at initial diagnosis, before any treatment. To identify TCR V-J signatures that set the groups apart, the researchers used a discovery cohort of 95 to 100 patients, made up of 43 with Graves' ophthalmopathy and 55 to 65 with stable Graves' hyperthyroidism. Whether ophthalmopathy could be predicted prospectively was tested in an independent validation cohort made up of under 20 hyperthyroidism patients plus 17 patients who later progressed to ophthalmopathy. The 90 or so discovery patients were randomly split 7:3 into training and test sets. The study also compared thyroid tissue and blood T-cell repertoires from roughly 6 Graves' hyperthyroidism patients. Once sampling was done, hyperthyroidism patients were given methimazole at a starting dose of 30 mg daily, whereas ophthalmopathy patients were given high-dose intravenous methylprednisolone. According to the paper, TCR Vbeta CDR3 sequencing was carried out on over 130 peripheral blood samples, which came from over 40 ophthalmopathy, approximately 78 hyperthyroidism and approximately 17 progressor patients. Findings and caveats that apply to the study as a whole: In cross-validation, a model built on a 13 V-J signature told ophthalmopathy apart from stable hyperthyroidism with 87.88% sensitivity and roughly 83% specificity, and in testing the same model reached 80%/75%. No statistical method was used to set the sample size in advance, and investigators knew the group allocation. During validation, the model predicted progression to ophthalmopathy a median of about 6.3 months ahead of onset, with 60% to 71% sensitivity and roughly 72% specificity. Most expanded thyroid clonotypes (frequency above 0.001) were also detected in blood, a finding suggesting that blood repertoires may reflect thyroid immune responses.

The TCR beta CDR3 regions were amplified from RNA transcripts. A first-round RT-PCR of the TCR CDR3 used the HTBI primer set with the Qiagen OneStep RT-PCR kit. Libraries were constructed in a second round of multiplex PCR, after which size selection and purification were carried out. Sequencing of the libraries was done on an Illumina HiSeq2000 using paired-end 100 bp reads. Under the source paper's analysis protocol: SOAPnuke was used to process the raw data, removing reads that contained adapters or uncalled bases, had a mean Phred below 15, or lacked an exact match to the constant primer or identifier. High-quality paired reads were merged with COPE v1.2.5, and unique nucleotide sequences were defined as clonotypes. MiTCR v1.1 was used to align clonotypes to the IMGT TRBV, TRBD and TRBJ reference segments. The analysis included only V-J combinations with a frequency above 0.0001, which together covered more than 98% of the repertoires. A TCS score was defined as the ratio between F50 (clonal expansion) and ExV (chaos), using BLOSUM62-based TCRdist between CDR3 peptides within each V-J. Welch's t-statistics and random forest reduced 500 to 550 V-J features to 13, which were used in a naive Bayes classifier (R e1071). TCRdb trimmed public reads at Q25 via fastp, called clones via MiXCR and kept in-frame beta chains. Rows are unified per CDR3 protein, each entry keeping the most common DNA and genes. The V and J calls and clone size come from TCRdb's table, not from the authors' own analysis. Present in this sample are about 640,000 distinct CDR3 sequences, about 20% of which were seen just once. Under 35% of the sample comes from the top ten.

The CDR3 goes from the cysteine to the phenylalanine over 15 residues. Only the CDR3 DNA is retained, 45 bases long and in frame from the first base. Per the germline V gene, SQVTM is the CDR1 and ANQGSEA is the CDR2. V is clipped by 6 bases and J by 7 bases, and the sequence between their germline boundaries is 22 bases long. For this clonotype: There is no known antigen for this receptor. The record has no base qualities; no much larger clone is one base away.

Moderately to severely active disease, a Clinical Activity Score of at least 3, a NOSPECS grade of at least 4, and a duration under 3 months were present in ophthalmopathy patients. The study excluded patients with uncontrolled infections, other autoimmune diseases, pregnancy or lactation. Diagnoses were established on the basis of clinical symptoms, serum thyroxine and TRAb, thyroid ultrasound, and orbital computed tomography. PBMCs were separated from 10 ml of fresh peripheral blood using Ficoll-Paque density gradient centrifugation. Total RNA was extracted with Trizol reagent, and quality was checked on an Agilent 2100 Bioanalyzer.

Sequencing input: blood. The chain joins TRBV29-1 to TRBJ2-1; no D gene call is confident. The receptor was isolated from a man in his thirties or forties with Graves' ophthalmopathy. The DNA is as follows: TGCAGCGTGGCGCCCCGCTCAATGAGAATGAATGAGCAGTTCTTC. Its amino acids are CSVAPRSMRMNEQFF.